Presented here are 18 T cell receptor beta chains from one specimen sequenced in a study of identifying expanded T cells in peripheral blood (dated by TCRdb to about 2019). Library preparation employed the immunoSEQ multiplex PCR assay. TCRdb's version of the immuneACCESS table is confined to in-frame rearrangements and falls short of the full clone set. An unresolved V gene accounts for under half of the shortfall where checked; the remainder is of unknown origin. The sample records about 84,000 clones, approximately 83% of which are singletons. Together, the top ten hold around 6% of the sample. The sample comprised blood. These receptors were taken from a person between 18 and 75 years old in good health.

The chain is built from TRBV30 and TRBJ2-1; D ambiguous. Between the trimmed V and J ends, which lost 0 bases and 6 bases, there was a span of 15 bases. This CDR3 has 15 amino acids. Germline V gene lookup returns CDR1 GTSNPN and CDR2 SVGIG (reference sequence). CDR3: CAWSVGSSWINEQFF. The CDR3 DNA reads TGTGCCTGGAGTGTGGGCTCTTCCTGGATCAATGAGCAGTTCTTC.

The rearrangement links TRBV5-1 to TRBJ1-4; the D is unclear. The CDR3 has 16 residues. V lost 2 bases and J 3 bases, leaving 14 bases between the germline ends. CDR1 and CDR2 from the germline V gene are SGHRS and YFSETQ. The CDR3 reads CASSFSIRSSNEKLFF. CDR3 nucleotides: TGCGCCAGCAGCTTCTCCATCAGATCTTCTAATGAAAAACTGTTTTTT.

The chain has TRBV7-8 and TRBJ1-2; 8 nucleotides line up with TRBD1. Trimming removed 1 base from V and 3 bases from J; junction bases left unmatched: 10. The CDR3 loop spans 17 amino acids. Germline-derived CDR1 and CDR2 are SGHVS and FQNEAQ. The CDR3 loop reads CASSLEAGGIRYYGYTF. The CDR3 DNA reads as TGTGCCAGCAGCTTAGAGGCAGGGGGCATCCGCTACTATGGCTACACCTTC.

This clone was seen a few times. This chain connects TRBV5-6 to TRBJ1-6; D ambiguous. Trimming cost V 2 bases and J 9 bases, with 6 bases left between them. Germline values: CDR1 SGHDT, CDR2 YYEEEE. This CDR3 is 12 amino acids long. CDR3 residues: CASSFVSSPLHF. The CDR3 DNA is TGTGCCAGCAGCTTCGTAAGTTCACCCCTCCACTTT.

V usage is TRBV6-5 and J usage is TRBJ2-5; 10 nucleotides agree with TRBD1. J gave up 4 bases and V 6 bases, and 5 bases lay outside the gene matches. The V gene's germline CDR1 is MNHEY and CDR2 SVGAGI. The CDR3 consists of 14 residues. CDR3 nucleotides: TGTGCCAGCAGGCGGACAGGGGGTGGAGAGACCCAGTACTTC. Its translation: CASRRTGGGETQYF.

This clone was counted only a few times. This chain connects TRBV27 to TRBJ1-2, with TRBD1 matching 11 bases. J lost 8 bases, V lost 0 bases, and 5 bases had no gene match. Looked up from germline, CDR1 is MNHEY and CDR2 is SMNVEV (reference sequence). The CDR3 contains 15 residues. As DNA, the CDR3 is TGTGCCAGCAGTTTATCCGGGACAGGGGGTTGGGGCTACACCTTC. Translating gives CASSLSGTGGWGYTF.

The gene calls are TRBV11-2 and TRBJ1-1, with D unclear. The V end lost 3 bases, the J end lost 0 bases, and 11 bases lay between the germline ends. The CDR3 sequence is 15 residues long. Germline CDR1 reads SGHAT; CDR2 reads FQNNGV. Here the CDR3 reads CASSFSTGMNTEAFF. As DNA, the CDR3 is TGTGCCAGCAGCTTCTCTACGGGCATGAACACTGAAGCTTTCTTT.

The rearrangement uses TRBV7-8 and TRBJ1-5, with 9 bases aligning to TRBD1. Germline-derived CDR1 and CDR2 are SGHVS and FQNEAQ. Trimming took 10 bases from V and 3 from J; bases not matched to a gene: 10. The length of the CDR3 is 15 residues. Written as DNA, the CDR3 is TGTGCCACAGTTCGGGACAGGGCGACCAATCAGCCCCAGCATTTT. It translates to CATVRDRATNQPQHF.

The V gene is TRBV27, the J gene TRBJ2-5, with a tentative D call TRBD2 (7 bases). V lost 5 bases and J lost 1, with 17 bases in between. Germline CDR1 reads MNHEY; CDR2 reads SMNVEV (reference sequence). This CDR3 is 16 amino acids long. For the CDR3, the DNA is TGTGCCAGCAGTCAGAAATGGGCGGGGGCCCAAGAGACCCAGTACTTC. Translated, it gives CASSQKWAGAQETQYF.

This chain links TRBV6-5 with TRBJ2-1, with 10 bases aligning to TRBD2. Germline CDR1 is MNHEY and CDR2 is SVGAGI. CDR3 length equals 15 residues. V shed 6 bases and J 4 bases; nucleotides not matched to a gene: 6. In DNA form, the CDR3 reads TGTGCCAGCAGGGGAGCTAGCGGGGGATACAATGAGCAGTTCTTC. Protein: CASRGASGGYNEQFF.

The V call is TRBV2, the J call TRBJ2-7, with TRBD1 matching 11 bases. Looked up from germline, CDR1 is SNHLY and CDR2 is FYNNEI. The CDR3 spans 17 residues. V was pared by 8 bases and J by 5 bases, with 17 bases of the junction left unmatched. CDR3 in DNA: TGTGCCAGCTCTCCTCCCGATGGGACAGGGGGTAGGAACGAGCAGTACTTC. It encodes CASSPPDGTGGRNEQYF. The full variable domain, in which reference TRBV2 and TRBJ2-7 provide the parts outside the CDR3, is EPEVTQTPSHQVTQMGQEVILRCVPISNHLYFYWYRQILGQKVEFLVSFYNNEISEKSEIFDDQFSVERPDGSNFTLKIRSTKLEDSAMYFCASSPPDGTGGRNEQYFGPGTRLTVT.

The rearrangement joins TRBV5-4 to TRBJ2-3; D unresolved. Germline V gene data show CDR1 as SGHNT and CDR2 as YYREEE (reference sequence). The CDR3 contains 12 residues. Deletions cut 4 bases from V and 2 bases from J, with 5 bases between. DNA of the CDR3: TGTGCCAGCAGCGGCCTCACAGATACGCAGTATTTT. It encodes CASSGLTDTQYF.

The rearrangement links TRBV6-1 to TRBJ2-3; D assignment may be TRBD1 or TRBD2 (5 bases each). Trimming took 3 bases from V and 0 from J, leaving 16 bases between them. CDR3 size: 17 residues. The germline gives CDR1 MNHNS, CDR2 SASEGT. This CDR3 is CASSEGPYSMSTDTQYF. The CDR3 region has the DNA TGTGCCAGCAGTGAGGGACCCTACTCGATGAGCACAGATACGCAGTATTTT.

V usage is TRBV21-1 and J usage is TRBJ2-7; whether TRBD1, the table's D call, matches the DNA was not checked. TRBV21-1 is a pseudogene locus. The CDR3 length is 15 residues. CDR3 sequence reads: CASSGNGDSVSEQYF. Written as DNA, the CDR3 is TGTGCCAGCAGCGGCAATGGGGACAGTGTAAGCGAGCAGTACTTC.

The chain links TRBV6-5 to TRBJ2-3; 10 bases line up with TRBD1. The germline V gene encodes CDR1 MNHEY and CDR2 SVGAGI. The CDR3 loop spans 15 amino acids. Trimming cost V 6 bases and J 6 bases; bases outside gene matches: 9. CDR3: CASRGQGMGRDTQYF. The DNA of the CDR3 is TGTGCCAGCAGGGGACAGGGGATGGGCAGGGATACGCAGTATTTT.

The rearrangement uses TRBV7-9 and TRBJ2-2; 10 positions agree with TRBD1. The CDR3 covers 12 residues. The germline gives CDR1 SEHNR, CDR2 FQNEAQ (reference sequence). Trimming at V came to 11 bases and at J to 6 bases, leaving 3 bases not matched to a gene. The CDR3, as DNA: TGTGCCGGGACAGGGGTACCCGGGGAGCTGTTTTTT. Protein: CAGTGVPGELFF.

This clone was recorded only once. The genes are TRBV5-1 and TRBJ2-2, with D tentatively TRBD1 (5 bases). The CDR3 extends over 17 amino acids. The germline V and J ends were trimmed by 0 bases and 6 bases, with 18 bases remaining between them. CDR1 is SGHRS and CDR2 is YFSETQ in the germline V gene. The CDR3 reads CASSLDGQPFDAGELFF. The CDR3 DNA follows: TGCGCCAGCAGCTTGGACGGACAACCTTTCGATGCCGGGGAGCTGTTTTTT.

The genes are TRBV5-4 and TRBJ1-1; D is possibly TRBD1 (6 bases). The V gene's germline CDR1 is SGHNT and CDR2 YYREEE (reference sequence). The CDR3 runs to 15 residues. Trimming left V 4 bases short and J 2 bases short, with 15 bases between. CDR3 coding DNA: TGTGCCAGCAGCCCCGGGACAAATCCAAACACTGAAGCTTTCTTT. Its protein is CASSPGTNPNTEAFF.